This paragraph reports one T cell receptor beta chain. Deletions cut 6 bases from V and 10 bases from J, with 10 bases between. The germline V gene encodes CDR1 MNHEY and CDR2 SMNVEV (reference sequence). There are 11 residues in the CDR3. The Seattle patients, enrolled during active infection, were followed longitudinally. The data were taken from a study of blood T cell repertoires in COVID-19. Study background: Sites across the United States, Italy and Spain contributed samples from acute and convalescent COVID-19.

How the authors handled the data: Amplification from reference gene primers served as the basis for estimated nucleated cell counts. Only in-frame clones appear in the TCRdb table, and some are missing; sequencing was by immunoSEQ multiplex PCR. V and J calls and clone size are those listed in that table; D and trimming were worked out from the DNA. The repertoire includes around 210,000 clones, around 85% of them detected once, and 4.5% to 6% sits in the top ten. The sequence was obtained from a man aged 50-59 years with COVID-19, enrolled during active disease. The chain carries TRBV27 and TRBJ2-1, with unresolved D. The sequenced sample consisted of peripheral blood. For the CDR3, the DNA is TGTGCCAGCAGGAAAAACTACGAGCAGTTCTTC. This gives the protein CASRKNYEQFF.